The rows below give T cell receptor beta chains drawn from one sample of a study of technical replicates of blood from a handful of donors. Assay: immunoSEQ multiplex PCR; the TCRdb copy retains only in-frame clones and omits some. Of tens of thousands of clones listed, approximately 83% are singletons. The material sequenced was PBMCs. The receptors here all came from a human donor in good health. Some clones in this sample may be carry-over from other donors' samples. CDR3s include the opening cysteine and the closing phenylalanine or tryptophan. D genes are given only for firm matches. Size values are once, few and many counts, or a class for expanded clones, and some rows have none.

j_call | d_call | clone_size | v_call | cdr3_nt | cdr3_aa
TRBJ2-1 | TRBD2 | NA | TRBV27 | TGTGCCAGCAGTTTGGGGGGGGTTAGTGAGCAGTTCTTC | CASSLGGVSEQFF
TRBJ1-6 | NA | NA | TRBV6-1 | TGTGCCAGCAGGGAAGCTAAGCAATCACCCCTCCACTTT | CASREAKQSPLHF
TRBJ1-6 | NA | many | TRBV4-2 | TGTGCCAGCAGCCAGTTAGACACCCTCCACTTT | CASSQLDTLHF
TRBJ1-1 | NA | NA | TRBV4-3 | TGCGCCAGCAGCCAGGCTCAGGGCCCGAACTCTGAAGCTTTCTTT | CASSQAQGPNSEAFF
TRBJ1-1 | TRBD1 | NA | TRBV14 | TGTGCCAGCAGCCACTCAGGGGGGATGAACACTGAAGCTTTCTTT | CASSHSGGMNTEAFF
TRBJ2-1 | NA | NA | TRBV7-9 | TGTGCCAGCAGCTTAATGGGGCCCTACAATGAGCAGTTCTTC | CASSLMGPYNEQFF
TRBJ1-5 | TRBD1 | NA | TRBV2 | TGTGCCAGCAGTGACGGACAGGGGGCACAGCCCCAGCATTTT | CASSDGQGAQPQHF
TRBJ2-2 | NA | NA | TRBV30 | TGTGCCTGGAGTGGACTAGTCTCCGGGGAGCTGTTTTTT | CAWSGLVSGELFF
TRBJ2-3 | NA | NA | TRBV7-9 | TGTGCCAGCAGCTTTACAGGGAGCACAGATACGCAGTATTTT | CASSFTGSTDTQYF
TRBJ1-5 | TRBD1 | NA | TRBV19 | TGTGCCAGTAGTAGGTACGGACAGGGACAGCCCCAGCATTTT | CASSRYGQGQPQHF
TRBJ2-1 | TRBD2 | NA | TRBV10-3 | TGTGCCATCAGTGGGGCTAGCGGGGGCTCTTACAATGAGCAGTTCTTC | CAISGASGGSYNEQFF
TRBJ2-5 | NA | NA | TRBV7-2 | TGTGCCAGCAGCGGACACCGAATCCCCACAGAGACCCAGTACTTC | CASSGHRIPTETQYF
TRBJ2-5 | NA | few | TRBV18 | TGTGCCAGCTCACCAAGTCTGGACCCGAGACGGGGAGAGACCCAGTACTTC | CASSPSLDPRRGETQYF
TRBJ1-2 | NA | NA | TRBV12-5 | TGTGCTAGTGGTTTGGGCGGGGTACGGGGCTACACCTTC | CASGLGGVRGYTF
TRBJ2-7 | TRBD2 | once | TRBV4-3 | TGCGCCAGCAGCCGGGGGGGACTAGGGGGTGGCGAGCAGTACTTC | CASSRGGLGGGEQYF
TRBJ1-2 | NA | NA | TRBV30 | TGTGCCTGGAGGCTAGGGGGTTCTACCTATGGCTACACCTTC | CAWRLGGSTYGYTF
TRBJ2-1 | TRBD2 | NA | TRBV30 | TGTGCCTGTCACGGGAGGGCCGGGAATGAGCAGTTCTTC | CACHGRAGNEQFF
TRBJ1-3 | NA | NA | TRBV7-2 | TGTGCCAGCAGCCAAGACAGCGCCTCTGGAAACACCATATATTTT | CASSQDSASGNTIYF
TRBJ2-5 | NA | NA | TRBV11-2 | TGTGCCAGCAGCTTATGGAGGACCGAGACCCAGTACTTC | CASSLWRTETQYF
TRBJ2-1 | TRBD2 | NA | TRBV5-1 | TGCGCCAGCAGCTCGACTAGCGGGTCCTACAATGAGCAGTTCTTC | CASSSTSGSYNEQFF
TRBJ1-4 | NA | NA | TRBV4-3 | TGCGCCAGCAGCCAAGAACGGTTTACAGGGAAAACTAATGAAAAACTGTTTTTT | CASSQERFTGKTNEKLFF
TRBJ2-5 | TRBD2 | NA | TRBV19 | TGTGCCAGCACTAGCTGGGGGGGAAGCCAAGAGACCCAGTACTTC | CASTSWGGSQETQYF
TRBJ2-3 | NA | NA | TRBV4-2 | TGTGCCAGCAGCCAATCCTTGAGCCGGGCAGATACGCAGTATTTT | CASSQSLSRADTQYF
TRBJ2-7 | NA | NA | TRBV6-5 | TGTGCCAGCAGCCCTTTTGACATATCCTCCTACGAGCAGTACTTC | CASSPFDISSYEQYF
TRBJ2-1 | NA | NA | TRBV18 | TGTGCCAGCTCACGAGACTTAGTAAATGAGCAGTTCTTC | CASSRDLVNEQFF
TRBJ2-5 | NA | NA | TRBV6-1 | TGTGCCGGACGAAGGGGGCAAGAGACCCAGTACTTC | CAGRRGQETQYF
TRBJ1-5 | TRBD1 | NA | TRBV19 | TGTGCCAGTAGTATCCAGACAGGGGGTCAGCCCCAGCATTTT | CASSIQTGGQPQHF
TRBJ2-3 | NA | NA | TRBV29-1 | TGCAGCGTTGATCGGGACACCACCCCAGATACGCAGTATTTT | CSVDRDTTPDTQYF
TRBJ1-5 | NA | NA | TRBV5-4 | TGTGCCAGCAGACCCCACTGGCCCCAGCATTTT | CASRPHWPQHF
TRBJ2-7 | TRBD2 | NA | TRBV4-2 | TGTGCCAGCAGACCGACTAGCGGGACCTACGAGCAGTACTTC | CASRPTSGTYEQYF
TRBJ2-1 | TRBD2 | NA | TRBV7-8 | TGTGCCAGCAGCCCATTGCGGGAGGGCGGGTACAATGAGCAGTTCTTC | CASSPLREGGYNEQFF
TRBJ1-1 | TRBD1 | NA | TRBV2 | TGTGCCAGCAAGGGCGGGACAGCCAGGACTGAAGCTTTCTTT | CASKGGTARTEAFF
TRBJ2-7 | TRBD2 | NA | TRBV10-1 | TGCGCCAGCAGTGGCCGGGGGGGCAACTCCTACGAGCAGTACTTC | CASSGRGGNSYEQYF
TRBJ2-7 | NA | NA | TRBV10-3 | TGTGCCATCAGCCCCAAGAGCTCCTACGAGCAGTACTTC | CAISPKSSYEQYF
TRBJ2-1 | NA | NA | TRBV5-1 | TGCGCCAGCAGCTTAGGGGGAGGGCACAATGAGCAGTTCTTC | CASSLGGGHNEQFF
TRBJ1-1 | NA | few | TRBV7-9 | TGTGCCAGCAGCTTAGGTTCGGTGAACACTGAAGCTTTCTTT | CASSLGSVNTEAFF
TRBJ1-1 | NA | NA | TRBV9 | TGTGCCAGCAGCGGTATTCAGGGGTACAGGGCTAGTTTT | CASSGIQGYRASF
TRBJ2-3 | TRBD2 | NA | TRBV2 | TGTGCCAGCAGAAGCACTAGCGGGAGTGTCACAGATACGCAGTATTTT | CASRSTSGSVTDTQYF
TRBJ2-5 | NA | NA | TRBV7-6 | TGTGCCAGCAGCTTAGCTAGCGAACAAGAGACCCAGTACTTC | CASSLASEQETQYF
TRBJ2-7 | NA | NA | TRBV6-1 | TGTGCCAGCAGTGAAGCCTCCTCGCAGTACTTC | CASSEASSQYF
TRBJ2-1 | TRBD2 | NA | TRBV7-9 | TGTGCCAGCAGCGCCCCTAGCGGTTACAATGAGCAGTTCTTC | CASSAPSGYNEQFF
TRBJ1-1 | TRBD1 | NA | TRBV19 | TGTGCCAGTAGTATTTCCGAGGGGGCAGGCACTGAAGCTTTCTTT | CASSISEGAGTEAFF